This TCR beta chain emerged from a study of cytomegalovirus exposure and HLA in healthy donors (dated by TCRdb to about 2017). For the study in its entirety: The roughly 670 repertoires of the first cohort and the 120 or so validation repertoires were produced on the same platform, according to a later analysis. The aim of the study was to test whether cataloging public T cell receptors could identify signatures of past pathogen exposure. To predict cytomegalovirus infection status, the study combined high-throughput TCR immunosequencing, statistical association of individual TCRs with disease status, and machine learning. Besides the first cohort of roughly 640 subjects, a separate validation cohort made up of 120 different subjects was used.

Remarks on this clone: What antigen it recognizes has not been identified. Qualities for individual bases were not recorded, and no much larger clone is one base off.

The method was the immunoSEQ multiplex PCR assay. The authors processed their data as follows. A statistical classification framework was built for diagnosing cytomegalovirus status from the catalog of TCR beta chain sequences. The source is immuneACCESS, and TCRdb retained only in-frame sequences with V and J called. Part of the clones is not carried over; for the studies checked, unresolved V genes explain less than half of this, and the remainder is unexplained. The DNA gave D and trimming, while V, J and clone size come from that table. The sample has 200,000 to 300,000 clones on record, about nine tenths of them singletons. Together, the top ten hold 2.5% to 3.5% of the sample. The study at large found these results: According to the authors, the approach could potentially be generalized to other disease states and immunological phenotypes. All 130 or so repertoires were used to score co-occurrence in the validation cohort in a later analysis, because that analysis had no HLA typing for the cohort. Across donors, most TCR sequences were observed very rarely, whereas some public TCRs were present in many individuals. The study gave a list of under 200 TCR beta chains associated with cytomegalovirus. Cytomegalovirus status was reported to be diagnosed by the classifier with high specificity and sensitivity in both the original and validation cohorts. A later analysis found that TCRs clustered in the first cohort also tended to co-occur in the roughly 120 validation repertoires, with 94% of cluster scores above 0. A few of the identified cytomegalovirus-associated TCR beta chains were confirmed in vitro to be specific for cytomegalovirus antigens.

The donors belonged to the validation cohort of about 120 subjects, which was separate from the roughly 680-subject first cohort. Including the terminal cysteine and phenylalanine, the CDR3 comprises 17 residues. Only CDR3 DNA is held: 51 bases, read in frame from base 1. Unmatched junction bases come to 9, with V trimmed by 3 bases and J by 1 base. Sequences LGHNA (CDR1) and YSLEER (CDR2) are obtained from the germline V gene. Recombination linked TRBV4-3 to TRBJ2-3; 8 middle bases align to TRBD1. This TCR was sampled from a woman in her thirties in good health and CMV-seronegative. Sequenced: PBMCs. In nucleotide form, the sequence is TGCGCCAGCAGCCAGGATTGGCCGGGACAGGGCACAGATACGCAGTATTTT. Its coded protein is CASSQDWPGQGTDTQYF.